Listed below are T cell receptor beta chains from one sample, sequenced in a study of T cell repertoires in cytomegalovirus infection. From the reads, TCRdb called clonotypes with MiXCR, one entry per CDR3 protein. The sample comprises fewer than 200,000 distinct CDR3 sequences, approximately 20% of which are singletons, and 2.5% to 3% rests with the top ten. What was sequenced was PBMCs. The source of these receptors is a human donor in good health (CMV status not recorded). Some clones in this sample may be carry-over from other donors' samples. CDR3s include the opening cysteine and the closing phenylalanine or tryptophan. Each record gives: CDR3 protein, CDR3 DNA, J gene, V gene, D gene, CDR3 length, clone size. D genes are given only for firm matches. Clone size is shown for a subset of rows, as once, few, many or a class of expanded clone.

CDR3 protein: CASSLARGLGYNEQFF; CDR3 DNA: TGTGCCAGCAGCTTAGCTCGAGGGCTTGGCTACAATGAGCAGTTCTTC; J gene: TRBJ2-1; V gene: TRBV7-6; D gene: NA; CDR3 length: 16; clone size: few
CDR3 protein: CASSLLTGANVLTF; CDR3 DNA: TGTGCCAGCAGTTTACTAACTGGGGCCAACGTCCTGACTTTC; J gene: TRBJ2-6; V gene: TRBV28; D gene: NA; CDR3 length: 14; clone size: NA
CDR3 protein: CATFGGELFF; CDR3 DNA: TGTGCCACCTTCGGGGGGGAGCTGTTTTTT; J gene: TRBJ2-2; V gene: TRBV28; D gene: NA; CDR3 length: 10; clone size: NA
CDR3 protein: CASSPPRSGTRDGGELFF; CDR3 DNA: TGTGCCAGTAGTCCCCCCCGATCCGGGACTAGAGACGGCGGGGAGCTGTTTTTT; J gene: TRBJ2-2; V gene: TRBV19; D gene: TRBD2; CDR3 length: 18; clone size: few
CDR3 protein: CASSLAAVPSLETQYF; CDR3 DNA: TGTGCCAGCAGCTTAGCCGCAGTACCCTCCCTGGAGACCCAGTACTTC; J gene: TRBJ2-5; V gene: TRBV7-2; D gene: NA; CDR3 length: 16; clone size: many
CDR3 protein: CASRVGTGELFF; CDR3 DNA: TGTGCCAGCAGGGTGGGAACCGGGGAGCTGTTTTTT; J gene: TRBJ2-2; V gene: TRBV28; D gene: NA; CDR3 length: 12; clone size: few
CDR3 protein: CASSYTDSGVYEQYF; CDR3 DNA: TGTGCCAGCAGTTACACCGACAGCGGGGTCTACGAGCAGTACTTC; J gene: TRBJ2-7; V gene: TRBV27; D gene: TRBD2; CDR3 length: 15; clone size: NA
CDR3 protein: CASSVGGGRTSEQYF; CDR3 DNA: TGTGCCAGCAGCGTAGGTGGAGGGAGAACGTCCGAGCAGTACTTC; J gene: TRBJ2-7; V gene: TRBV9; D gene: NA; CDR3 length: 15; clone size: NA
CDR3 protein: CASSITQGGGGSNQPQHF; CDR3 DNA: TGTGCCAGTAGTATTACGCAGGGTGGTGGTGGCAGCAATCAGCCCCAGCATTTT; J gene: TRBJ1-5; V gene: TRBV19; D gene: NA; CDR3 length: 18; clone size: NA
CDR3 protein: CASRDPGQGVGELFF; CDR3 DNA: TGTGCCAGCAGGGACCCGGGACAGGGTGTCGGGGAGCTGTTTTTT; J gene: TRBJ2-2; V gene: TRBV28; D gene: TRBD1; CDR3 length: 15; clone size: NA
CDR3 protein: CASSFASGRQETQYF; CDR3 DNA: TGTGCCAGCAGCTTCGCATCAGGGCGTCAAGAGACCCAGTACTTC; J gene: TRBJ2-5; V gene: TRBV7-6; D gene: NA; CDR3 length: 15; clone size: few
CDR3 protein: CASSLAGTSNTEAFF; CDR3 DNA: TGTGCCAGCAGCTTGGCCGGGACCTCGAACACTGAAGCTTTCTTT; J gene: TRBJ1-1; V gene: TRBV5-4; D gene: NA; CDR3 length: 15; clone size: NA
CDR3 protein: CASRTGQGGSGHNTEAFF; CDR3 DNA: TGTGCCAGCAGGACGGGCCAGGGGGGTAGCGGACACAACACTGAAGCTTTCTTT; J gene: TRBJ1-1; V gene: TRBV12-3/TRBV12-4; D gene: TRBD1; CDR3 length: 18; clone size: many
CDR3 protein: CASSLGPPRFYSTTTDTQYF; CDR3 DNA: TGTGCCAGCAGCTTAGGTCCACCCCGTTTCTACAGCACTACCACAGATACGCAGTATTTT; J gene: TRBJ2-3; V gene: TRBV7-6; D gene: NA; CDR3 length: 20; clone size: NA
CDR3 protein: CASSEEVARNPANTGELFF; CDR3 DNA: TGTGCCAGCAGTGAAGAAGTGGCGAGAAACCCAGCGAACACCGGGGAGCTGTTTTTT; J gene: TRBJ2-2; V gene: TRBV6-1; D gene: NA; CDR3 length: 19; clone size: few
CDR3 protein: CASSCSVGENIQYF; CDR3 DNA: TGTGCCAGCAGTTGCTCAGTTGGGGAAAACATTCAGTACTTC; J gene: TRBJ2-4; V gene: TRBV6-6; D gene: NA; CDR3 length: 14; clone size: NA
CDR3 protein: CASRSGRPGGEQFF; CDR3 DNA: TGTGCCAGCAGAAGCGGGCGCCCTGGGGGGGAGCAGTTCTTC; J gene: TRBJ2-1; V gene: TRBV12-3/TRBV12-4; D gene: NA; CDR3 length: 14; clone size: many
CDR3 protein: CASSFRDSSKETQYF; CDR3 DNA: TGTGCCAGCAGCTTCCGGGACTCCTCAAAAGAGACCCAGTACTTC; J gene: TRBJ2-5; V gene: TRBV7-2; D gene: NA; CDR3 length: 15; clone size: many
CDR3 protein: CATTTTGTGKNEQFF; CDR3 DNA: TGTGCCACTACCACGACGGGCACAGGGAAAAATGAGCAGTTCTTC; J gene: TRBJ2-1; V gene: TRBV19; D gene: NA; CDR3 length: 15; clone size: NA
CDR3 protein: CASILYEQYF; CDR3 DNA: TGTGCCAGCATCCTCTACGAGCAGTACTTC; J gene: TRBJ2-7; V gene: TRBV7-4; D gene: NA; CDR3 length: 10; clone size: many
CDR3 protein: CASRGTGGETQYF; CDR3 DNA: TGTGCCAGCAGAGGGACAGGGGGAGAGACCCAGTACTTC; J gene: TRBJ2-5; V gene: TRBV11-2; D gene: TRBD1; CDR3 length: 13; clone size: many
CDR3 protein: CASSLREQGATWSSYNEQFF; CDR3 DNA: TGTGCCAGCAGTTTAAGGGAACAGGGGGCCACCTGGAGCTCCTACAATGAGCAGTTCTTC; J gene: TRBJ2-1; V gene: TRBV12-3/TRBV12-4; D gene: TRBD1; CDR3 length: 20; clone size: NA
CDR3 protein: CASSFRHPNTEAFF; CDR3 DNA: TGTGCCAGCAGCTTCAGACACCCGAACACTGAAGCTTTCTTT; J gene: TRBJ1-1; V gene: TRBV7-6; D gene: NA; CDR3 length: 14; clone size: few
CDR3 protein: CASSSERNTIYF; CDR3 DNA: TGTGCCAGCAGCTCGGAGAGGAACACCATATATTTT; J gene: TRBJ1-3; V gene: TRBV7-2; D gene: NA; CDR3 length: 12; clone size: medium-sized
CDR3 protein: CASSYWTGSETQYF; CDR3 DNA: TGTGCCAGCAGCTACTGGACAGGGTCCGAGACCCAGTACTTC; J gene: TRBJ2-5; V gene: TRBV7-2; D gene: TRBD1; CDR3 length: 14; clone size: many